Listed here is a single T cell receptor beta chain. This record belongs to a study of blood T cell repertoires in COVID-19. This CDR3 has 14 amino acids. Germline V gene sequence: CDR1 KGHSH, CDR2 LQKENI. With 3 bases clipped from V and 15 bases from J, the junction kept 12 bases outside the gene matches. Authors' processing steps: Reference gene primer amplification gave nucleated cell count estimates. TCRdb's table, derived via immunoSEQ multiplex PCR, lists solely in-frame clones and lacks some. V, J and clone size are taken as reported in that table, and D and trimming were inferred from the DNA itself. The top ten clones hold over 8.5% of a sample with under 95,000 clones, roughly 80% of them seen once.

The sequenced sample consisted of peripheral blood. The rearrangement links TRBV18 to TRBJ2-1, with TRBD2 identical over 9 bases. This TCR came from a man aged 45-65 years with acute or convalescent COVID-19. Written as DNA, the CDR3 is TGTGCCAGCTCACCCGGGACAGACCTAGCGGGGTGGTTCTTC. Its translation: CASSPGTDLAGWFF.